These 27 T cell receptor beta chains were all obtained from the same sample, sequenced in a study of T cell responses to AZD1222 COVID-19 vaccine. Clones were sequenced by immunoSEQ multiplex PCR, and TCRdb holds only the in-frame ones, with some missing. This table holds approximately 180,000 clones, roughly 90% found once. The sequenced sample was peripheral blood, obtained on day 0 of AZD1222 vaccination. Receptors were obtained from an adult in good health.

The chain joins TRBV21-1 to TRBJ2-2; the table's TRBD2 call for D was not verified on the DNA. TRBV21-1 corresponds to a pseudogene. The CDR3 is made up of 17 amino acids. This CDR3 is CASSKVGLAGVAGELFF. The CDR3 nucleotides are TGTGCCAGCAGCAAAGTGGGACTAGCGGGAGTCGCCGGGGAGCTGTTTTTT.

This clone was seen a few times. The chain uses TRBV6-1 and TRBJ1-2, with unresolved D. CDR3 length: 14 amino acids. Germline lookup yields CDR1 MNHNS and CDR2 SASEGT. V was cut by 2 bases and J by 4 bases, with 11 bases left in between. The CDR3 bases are TGTGCCAGCAGTGAAACTCAGGTACCCTATGGCTACACCTTC. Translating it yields CASSETQVPYGYTF.

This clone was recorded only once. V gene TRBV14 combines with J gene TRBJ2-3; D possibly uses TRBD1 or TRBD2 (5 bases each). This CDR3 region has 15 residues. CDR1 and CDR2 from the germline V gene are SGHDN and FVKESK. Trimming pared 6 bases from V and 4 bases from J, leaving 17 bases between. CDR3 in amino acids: CASRGRDHLADTQYF. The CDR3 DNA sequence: TGTGCCAGCAGGGGAAGGGACCATTTAGCAGATACGCAGTATTTT.

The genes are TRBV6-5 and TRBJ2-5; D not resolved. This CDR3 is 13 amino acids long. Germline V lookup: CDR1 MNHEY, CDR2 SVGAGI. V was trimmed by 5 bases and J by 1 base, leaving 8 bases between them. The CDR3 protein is CASSLSAQETQYF. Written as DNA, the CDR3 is TGTGCCAGCAGTCTATCGGCCCAAGAGACCCAGTACTTC.

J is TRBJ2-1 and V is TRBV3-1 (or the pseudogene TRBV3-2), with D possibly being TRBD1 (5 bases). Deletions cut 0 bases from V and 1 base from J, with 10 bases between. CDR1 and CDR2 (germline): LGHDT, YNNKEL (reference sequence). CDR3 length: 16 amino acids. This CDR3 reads CASSQDRARSYNEQFF. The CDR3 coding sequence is TGTGCCAGCAGCCAAGACAGGGCACGGTCCTACAATGAGCAGTTCTTC.

The CDR3 reads CAISESMTSRPYEQYF. The CDR3 DNA follows: TGTGCCATCAGTGAGTCGATGACTAGTAGACCCTACGAGCAGTACTTC. The J gene is TRBJ2-7, the V gene TRBV10-3, with D perhaps matching TRBD2 (6 bases). Germline CDR1 is ENHRY and CDR2 is SYGVKD. CDR3 length: 16 residues. Between the trimmed V and J ends, which lost 0 bases and 2 bases, there was a span of 14 bases.

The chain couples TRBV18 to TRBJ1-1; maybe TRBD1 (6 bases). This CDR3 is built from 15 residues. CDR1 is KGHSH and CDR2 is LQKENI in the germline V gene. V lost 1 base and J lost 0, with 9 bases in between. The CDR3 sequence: CASSPRTAVNTEAFF. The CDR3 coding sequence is TGTGCCAGCTCACCACGGACAGCAGTGAACACTGAAGCTTTCTTT.

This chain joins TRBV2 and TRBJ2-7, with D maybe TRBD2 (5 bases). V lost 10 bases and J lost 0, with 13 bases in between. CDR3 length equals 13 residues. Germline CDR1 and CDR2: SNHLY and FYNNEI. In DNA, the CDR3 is TGTGCCACCCACGACTACCCCTCCTACGAGCAGTACTTC. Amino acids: CATHDYPSYEQYF.

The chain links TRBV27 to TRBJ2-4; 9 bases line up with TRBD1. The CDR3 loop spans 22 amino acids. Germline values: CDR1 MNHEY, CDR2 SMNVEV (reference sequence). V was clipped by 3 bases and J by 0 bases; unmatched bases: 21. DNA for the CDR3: TGTGCCAGCAGTTTTCGTTCTGTCGGGACAGGGTCGGTGAGTAGAGCCAAAAACATTCAGTACTTC. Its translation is CASSFRSVGTGSVSRAKNIQYF.

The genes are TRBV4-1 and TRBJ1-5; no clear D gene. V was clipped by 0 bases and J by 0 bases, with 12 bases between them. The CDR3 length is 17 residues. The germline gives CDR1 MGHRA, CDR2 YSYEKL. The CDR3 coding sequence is TGCGCCAGCAGCCAAGATCTTCCGGAGTATAGCAATCAGCCCCAGCATTTT. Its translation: CASSQDLPEYSNQPQHF.

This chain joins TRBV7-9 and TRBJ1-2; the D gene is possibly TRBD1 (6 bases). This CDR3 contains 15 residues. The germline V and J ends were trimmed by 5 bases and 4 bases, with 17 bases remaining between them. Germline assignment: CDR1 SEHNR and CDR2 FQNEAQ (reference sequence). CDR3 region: CASSPRTAQFYGYTF. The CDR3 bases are TGTGCCAGCAGCCCCCGGACAGCCCAATTCTATGGCTACACCTTC. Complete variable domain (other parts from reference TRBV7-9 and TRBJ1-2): DTGVSQNPRHKITKRGQNVTFRCDPISEHNRLYWYRQTLGQGPEFLTYFQNEAQLEKSRLLSDRFSAERPKGSFSTLEIQRTEQGDSAMYLCASSPRTAQFYGYTFGSGTRLTVV.

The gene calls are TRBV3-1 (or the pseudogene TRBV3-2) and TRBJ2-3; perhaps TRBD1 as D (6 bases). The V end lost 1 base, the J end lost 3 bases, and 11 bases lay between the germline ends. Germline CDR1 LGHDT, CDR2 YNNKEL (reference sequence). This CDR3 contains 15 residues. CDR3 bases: TGTGCCAGCAGCCAAGCCCACAGGGTTACAGATACGCAGTATTTT. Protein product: CASSQAHRVTDTQYF.

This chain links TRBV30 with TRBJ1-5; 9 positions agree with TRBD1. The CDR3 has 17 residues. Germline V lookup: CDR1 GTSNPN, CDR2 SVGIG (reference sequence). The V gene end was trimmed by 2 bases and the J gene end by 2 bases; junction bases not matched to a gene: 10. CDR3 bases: TGTGCCTGGAGTAGGGACAGGGTTCGGAGTGGCAATCAGCCCCAGCATTTT. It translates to CAWSRDRVRSGNQPQHF.

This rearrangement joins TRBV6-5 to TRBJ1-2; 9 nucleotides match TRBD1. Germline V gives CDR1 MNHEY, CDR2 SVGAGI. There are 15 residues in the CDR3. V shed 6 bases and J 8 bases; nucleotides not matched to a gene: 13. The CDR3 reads CASSPGTGPRAGYTF. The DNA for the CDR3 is TGTGCCAGCAGCCCCGGGACAGGGCCCAGGGCAGGCTACACCTTC.

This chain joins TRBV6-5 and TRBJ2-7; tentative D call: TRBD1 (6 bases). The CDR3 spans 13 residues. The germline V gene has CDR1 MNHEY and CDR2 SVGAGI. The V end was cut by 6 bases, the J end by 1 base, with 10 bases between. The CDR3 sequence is CASSLQGSYEQYF. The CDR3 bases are TGTGCCAGCAGCCTACAGGGATCCTACGAGCAGTACTTC.

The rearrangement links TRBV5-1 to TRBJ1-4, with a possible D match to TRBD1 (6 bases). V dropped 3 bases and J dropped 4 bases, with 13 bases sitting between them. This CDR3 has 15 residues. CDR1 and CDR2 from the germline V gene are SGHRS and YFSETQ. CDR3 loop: CASSSAGGDNEKLFF. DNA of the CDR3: TGCGCCAGCAGCTCAGCCGGGGGCGATAATGAAAAACTGTTTTTT. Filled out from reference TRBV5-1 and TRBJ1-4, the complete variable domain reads KAGVTQTPRYLIKTRGQQVTLSCSPISGHRSVSWYQQTPGQGLQFLFEYFSETQRNKGNFPGRFSGRQFSNSRSEMNVSTLELGDSALYLCASSSAGGDNEKLFFGSGTQLSVL.

This CDR3 reads CASSYPSGANTDTQYF. As DNA, the CDR3 is TGTGCCAGCAGTTACCCCAGCGGCGCAAACACAGATACGCAGTATTTT. V usage is TRBV6-5 and J usage is TRBJ2-3; D is perhaps TRBD2 (5 bases). The germline V and J ends were trimmed by 2 bases and 2 bases, with 14 bases remaining between them. Looked up from germline, CDR1 is MNHEY and CDR2 is SVGAGI. The CDR3 contains 16 residues.

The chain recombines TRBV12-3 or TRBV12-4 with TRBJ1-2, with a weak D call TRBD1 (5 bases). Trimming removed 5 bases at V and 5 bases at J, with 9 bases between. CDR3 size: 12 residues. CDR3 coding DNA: TGTGCCAGCAGTCCTTGGACATATGGCTACACCTTC. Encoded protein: CASSPWTYGYTF.

The CDR3 bases are TGTGCCAGCTCACCGGACTACTCCTACAATGAGCAGTTCTTC. This gives the protein CASSPDYSYNEQFF. The chain uses TRBV18 and TRBJ2-1, with D tentatively TRBD2 (6 bases). V lost 3 bases, J lost 0 bases, and 6 bases lay in between. CDR3 size: 14 residues. Looked up from germline, CDR1 is KGHSH and CDR2 is LQKENI.

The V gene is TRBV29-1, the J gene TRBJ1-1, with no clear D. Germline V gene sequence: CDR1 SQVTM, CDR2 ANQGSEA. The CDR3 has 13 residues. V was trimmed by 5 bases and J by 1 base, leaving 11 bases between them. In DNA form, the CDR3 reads TGCAGCGTTAAGACGGGTGGGAACACTGAAGCTTTCTTT. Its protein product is CSVKTGGNTEAFF.

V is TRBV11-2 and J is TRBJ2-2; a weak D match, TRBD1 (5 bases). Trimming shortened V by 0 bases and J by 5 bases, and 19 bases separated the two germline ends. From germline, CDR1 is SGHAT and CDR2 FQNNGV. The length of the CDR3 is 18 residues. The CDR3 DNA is TGTGCCAGCAGCTTAGATCAAGAGGTTTGGGGCTGGACCGGGGAGCTGTTTTTT. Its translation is CASSLDQEVWGWTGELFF.

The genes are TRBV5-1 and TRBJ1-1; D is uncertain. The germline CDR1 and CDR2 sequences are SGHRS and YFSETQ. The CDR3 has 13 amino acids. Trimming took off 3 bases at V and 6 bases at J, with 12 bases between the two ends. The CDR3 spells CASSSTDNAEAFF. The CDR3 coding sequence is TGCGCCAGCAGCTCCACAGATAATGCTGAAGCTTTCTTT.

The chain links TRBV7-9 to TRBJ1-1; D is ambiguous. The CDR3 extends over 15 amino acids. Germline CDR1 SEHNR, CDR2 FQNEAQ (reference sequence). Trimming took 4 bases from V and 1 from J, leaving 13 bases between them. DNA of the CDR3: TGTGCCAGCAGCTCAATAGAGGTCGCGAACACTGAAGCTTTCTTT. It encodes CASSSIEVANTEAFF.

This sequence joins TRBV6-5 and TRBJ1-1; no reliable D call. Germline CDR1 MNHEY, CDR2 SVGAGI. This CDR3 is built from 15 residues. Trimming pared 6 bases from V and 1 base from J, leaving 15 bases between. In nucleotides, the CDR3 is TGTGCCAGCAGAGTTGACCTTACCCCGAACACTGAAGCTTTCTTT. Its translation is CASRVDLTPNTEAFF.

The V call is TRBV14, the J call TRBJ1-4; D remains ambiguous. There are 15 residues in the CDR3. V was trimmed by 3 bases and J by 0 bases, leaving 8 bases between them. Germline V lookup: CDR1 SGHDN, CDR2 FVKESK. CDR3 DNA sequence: TGTGCCAGCAGCCAGCATTTAGCAACTAATGAAAAACTGTTTTTT. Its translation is CASSQHLATNEKLFF.

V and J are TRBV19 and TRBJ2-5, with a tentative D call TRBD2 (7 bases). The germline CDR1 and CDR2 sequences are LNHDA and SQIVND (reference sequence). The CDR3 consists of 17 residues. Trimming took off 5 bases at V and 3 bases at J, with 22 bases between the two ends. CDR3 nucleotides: TGTGCCAGTAGTCCTGCCCGCTGGGGGGGGGACAAAGAGACCCAGTACTTC. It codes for CASSPARWGGDKETQYF.

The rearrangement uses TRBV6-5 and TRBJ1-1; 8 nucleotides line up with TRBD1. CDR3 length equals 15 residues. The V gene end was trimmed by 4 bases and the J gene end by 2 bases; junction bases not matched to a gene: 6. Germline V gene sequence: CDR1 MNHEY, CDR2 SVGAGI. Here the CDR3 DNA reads TGTGCCAGCAGTTTTTTGACAGGGGCTAACACTGAAGCTTTCTTT. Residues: CASSFLTGANTEAFF.